The 18 T cell receptor beta chains presented below share a single source sample, sequenced in a study of shared clonotypes between healthy human individuals. The assay was immunoSEQ multiplex PCR, and TCRdb's table has in-frame clones only and misses some. The sample contains a few million clones, approximately 93% of which appear only once. The sample comprised naive CD4+ T cells from PBMCs. The subset here: CD45RA+ positively selected. The source of these receptors is a man younger than 35 in good health. Some clones in this sample may be carry-over from other donors' samples.

V usage is TRBV5-4 and J usage is TRBJ1-3, with D maybe TRBD1 (5 bases). Germline values: CDR1 SGHNT, CDR2 YYREEE (reference sequence). This CDR3 comprises 16 residues. The V and J ends lost 0 bases and 0 bases respectively, with 10 bases between them. The CDR3 sequence: CASSLAGGASGNTIYF. In DNA, the CDR3 is TGTGCCAGCAGCTTGGCCGGAGGGGCCTCTGGAAACACCATATATTTT.

The V and J genes are TRBV5-1 and TRBJ1-2; unclear D gene. V was cut by 7 bases and J by 5 bases, with 15 bases left in between. Germline-derived CDR1 and CDR2 are SGHRS and YFSETQ. The CDR3 length is 13 residues. CDR3 bases: TGCGCCAGCGCAAGTCGTTCATTTTATGGCTACACCTTC. It is translated as CASASRSFYGYTF.

The V call is TRBV4-2, the J call TRBJ1-5, with D uncertain. Germline loops: CDR1 LGHNA, CDR2 YNFKEQ. V dropped 0 bases and J dropped 0 bases, with 9 bases sitting between them. The length of the CDR3 is 16 residues. CDR3 in amino acids: CASSQDRAYSNQPQHF. CDR3 DNA: TGTGCCAGCAGCCAAGATCGGGCATATAGCAATCAGCCCCAGCATTTT.

In this sample, this clone turned up once. Other DNA sequences in this sample translate to the same CDR3. The rearrangement uses TRBV5-1 and TRBJ2-7; 7 nucleotides align to TRBD1. The J segment lost 0 bases and the V segment lost 0 bases, leaving 3 bases of the junction unmatched. Germline CDR1 and CDR2: SGHRS and YFSETQ. This CDR3 has 15 amino acids. The CDR3 is CASSLVPGGSYEQYF. The CDR3 DNA follows: TGCGCCAGCAGCTTGGTGCCAGGGGGCTCCTACGAGCAGTACTTC.

The V call is TRBV23-1, the J call TRBJ1-4, with 10 nucleotides matching TRBD1. TRBV23-1 is labeled an ORF, and its function is uncertain. V shed 8 bases and J 11 bases; nucleotides not matched to a gene: 14. The CDR3 is 15 residues long. The CDR3 DNA follows: TGCGCCAGCGGGGGACAGGGGCCCTCTATAGGGAAACTGTTTTTT. Translating gives CASGGQGPSIGKLFF.

The chain couples TRBV28 to TRBJ1-2, with no clear D. CDR1 and CDR2 (germline): MDHEN, SYDVKM. The V gene lost 5 bases and the J gene lost 4 bases, with 14 bases spanning the gap. The CDR3 covers 14 residues. CDR3 nucleotide sequence: TGTGCCAGCAGTGTCCACAGTGGAGGCTATGGCTACACCTTC. It specifies CASSVHSGGYGYTF.

The rearrangement joins TRBV7-3 to TRBJ2-3; 7 bases match TRBD1. V was clipped by 1 base and J by 1 base; unmatched bases: 2. Germline CDR1 is SGHTA and CDR2 is FQGTGA. The CDR3 sequence is 15 residues long. Here the CDR3 reads CASSLMGTGTDTQYF. CDR3 coding DNA: TGTGCCAGCAGCTTAATGGGGACAGGCACAGATACGCAGTATTTT.

DNA of the CDR3: TGTGCCAGCAGTGACCCGGGGGGTCTAGCGGGAGATGAGCAGTTCTTC. Its protein is CASSDPGGLAGDEQFF. The J gene is TRBJ2-1, the V gene TRBV6-1; 10 nucleotides match TRBD2. The germline CDR1 and CDR2 sequences are MNHNS and SASEGT. This CDR3 is 16 amino acids long. With 3 bases clipped from V and 8 bases from J, the junction kept 10 bases outside the gene matches.

Details on this clone: Other nucleotide sequences from this sample produce the same CDR3. J is TRBJ1-1 and V is TRBV29-1, with D possibly being TRBD1 (5 bases). The V gene's germline CDR1 is SQVTM and CDR2 ANQGSEA. The CDR3 covers 12 residues. The V end lost 6 bases, the J end lost 4 bases, and 12 bases lay between the germline ends. CDR3 bases: TGCAGCGTCGCCCCGGGGGGCACTGAAGCTTTCTTT. Translated: CSVAPGGTEAFF.

About this clone: The sample contains more than one DNA sequence encoding this CDR3. V is TRBV7-2 and J is TRBJ2-7; unclear D gene. Germline V gene data show CDR1 as SGHTA and CDR2 as FQGNSA. This CDR3 is 12 amino acids long. V lost 8 bases and J 2 bases, leaving 10 bases between the germline ends. The CDR3 spells CASRGGTYEQYF. CDR3 sequence (DNA): TGTGCCAGCCGAGGTGGGACCTACGAGCAGTACTTC.

This clone was found a few times. The chain links TRBV7-2 to TRBJ1-1; D remains ambiguous. Germline V gene sequence: CDR1 SGHTA, CDR2 FQGNSA. V lost 0 bases, J lost 3 bases, and 11 bases lay in between. The CDR3 loop spans 15 amino acids. CDR3 loop: CASSLAGMGYTEAFF. In nucleotides, the CDR3 is TGTGCCAGCAGCTTAGCGGGGATGGGGTACACTGAAGCTTTCTTT.

The V call is TRBV18, the J call TRBJ1-1; no clear D. Germline V gives CDR1 KGHSH, CDR2 LQKENI. V gave up 2 bases and J gave up 3 bases, with 10 bases separating them. The CDR3 totals 14 residues. The DNA of the CDR3 is TGTGCCAGCTCACCAAAGGGTCTCGACACTGAAGCTTTCTTT. The encoded protein is CASSPKGLDTEAFF.

J is TRBJ2-2 and V is TRBV7-9; a possible D gene is TRBD1 (5 bases). There are 15 residues in the CDR3. Germline CDR1 SEHNR, CDR2 FQNEAQ (reference sequence). The V gene lost 0 bases and the J gene lost 0 bases, with 5 bases spanning the gap. The CDR3 DNA is TGTGCCAGCAGCTTAGCGACAGCGAACACCGGGGAGCTGTTTTTT. It translates to CASSLATANTGELFF.

This sequence joins TRBV2 and TRBJ1-5; no clear D. The CDR3 covers 17 residues. Trimming removed 5 bases from V and 0 bases from J, with 17 bases in between. In germline, CDR1 is SNHLY, CDR2 FYNNEI. The CDR3, as DNA: TGTGCCAGCAGTCCCGAGCGCTCGGCCTATAGCAATCAGCCCCAGCATTTT. Encoded protein: CASSPERSAYSNQPQHF.

V is TRBV27 and J is TRBJ2-5; 8 bases agree with TRBD2. The CDR3 is made up of 17 amino acids. Trimming removed 6 bases from V and 5 bases from J; junction bases left unmatched: 17. Germline CDR1 MNHEY, CDR2 SMNVEV (reference sequence). In DNA form, the CDR3 reads TGTGCCAGCAGCCGGAGGCGGGGGGATCAAGGAGAGGAGACCCAGTACTTC. It translates to CASSRRRGDQGEETQYF.

The V gene is TRBV2, the J gene TRBJ2-7, with a tentative D call TRBD2 (6 bases). The germline gives CDR1 SNHLY, CDR2 FYNNEI. Between the trimmed V and J ends, which lost 6 bases and 3 bases, there was a span of 9 bases. The CDR3 has 12 residues. The CDR3 loop reads CASSAGSYEQYF. CDR3 nucleotide sequence: TGTGCCAGCAGCGCCGGGAGCTACGAGCAGTACTTC.

This rearrangement joins TRBV7-3 to TRBJ2-7; 8 bases map to TRBD2. Per the germline V gene, CDR1 is SGHTA and CDR2 is FQGTGA. The CDR3 contains 14 residues. V dropped 3 bases and J dropped 2; count of bases not matched to a gene: 3. The CDR3 reads CASSFTSGPYEQYF. In nucleotides, the CDR3 is TGTGCCAGCAGCTTCACTAGCGGTCCCTACGAGCAGTACTTC.

This clone was detected only once. The rearrangement uses TRBV28 and TRBJ2-7; D remains ambiguous. The V end was cut by 4 bases, the J end by 1 base, with 8 bases between. Germline values: CDR1 MDHEN, CDR2 SYDVKM. This CDR3 contains 13 residues. CDR3 residues: CASSSFSSYEQYF. DNA of the CDR3: TGTGCCAGCAGTTCCTTTTCTTCCTACGAGCAGTACTTC. Full variable domain (missing parts from reference TRBV28 and TRBJ2-7): DVKVTQSSRYLVKRTGEKVFLECVQDMDHENMFWYRQDPGLGLRLIYFSYDVKMKEKGDIPEGYSVSREKKERFSLILESASTNQTSMYLCASSSFSSYEQYFGPGTRLTVT.